A single sample is the source of the 16 T cell receptor beta chains below, sequenced in a study of CD8+ T cells in alopecia areata. cDNA reverse transcribed from extracted RNA served as the sequencing template. The protocol was immunoSEQ multiplex PCR, while the TCRdb copy is restricted to in-frame clones and leaves out a portion. The table has about 110,000 clones, roughly 60% seen once. Sequencing was done on a sample of CD8+ T cells sorted from blood. Receptors were obtained from a human donor in good health.

This clone showed up just a few times. This chain uses TRBV2 with TRBJ2-1, with TRBD1 as a possible D gene (5 bases). The CDR3 totals 10 residues. Trimming removed 8 bases from V and 10 bases from J, with 9 bases in between. The germline V gene encodes CDR1 SNHLY and CDR2 FYNNEI. Written as DNA, the CDR3 is TGTGCCAGCCATGACAGAGAGCAGTTCTTC. Translated, it gives CASHDREQFF. Full variable domain (missing parts from reference TRBV2 and TRBJ2-1): EPEVTQTPSHQVTQMGQEVILRCVPISNHLYFYWYRQILGQKVEFLVSFYNNEISEKSEIFDDQFSVERPDGSNFTLKIRSTKLEDSAMYFCASHDREQFFGPGTRLTVL.

This chain uses TRBV2 with TRBJ1-5; the match to TRBD1 covers 7 bases. Trimming at V came to 7 bases and at J to 3 bases, leaving 3 bases not matched to a gene. The CDR3 has 13 amino acids. Germline lookup yields CDR1 SNHLY and CDR2 FYNNEI. The CDR3 DNA reads as TGTGCCAGCATGGGGACAGACAATCAGCCCCAGCATTTT. It translates to CASMGTDNQPQHF.

The rearrangement uses TRBV2 and TRBJ1-1; unclear D gene. Germline assignment: CDR1 SNHLY and CDR2 FYNNEI. Trimming pared 2 bases from V and 7 bases from J, leaving 5 bases between. The CDR3 totals 11 residues. CDR3 loop: CASSEKHEAFF. The DNA of the CDR3 is TGTGCCAGCAGTGAAAAGCATGAAGCTTTCTTT.

This chain joins TRBV14 and TRBJ1-2; D gene uncertain. This CDR3 has 14 residues. The V end was cut by 0 bases, the J end by 8 bases, with 13 bases between. Germline assignment: CDR1 SGHDN and CDR2 FVKESK. CDR3 nucleotides: TGTGCCAGCAGCCAAGATCGTGTCCTCAAGGGCTACACCTTC. Its protein is CASSQDRVLKGYTF. Using reference TRBV14 and TRBJ1-2 for the parts outside the CDR3, the full variable domain is EAGVTQFPSHSVIEKGQTVTLRCDPISGHDNLYWYRRVMGKEIKFLLHFVKESKQDESGMPNNRFLAERTGGTYSTLKVQPAELEDSGVYFCASSQDRVLKGYTFGSGTRLTVV.

V is TRBV6-1 and J is TRBJ1-5, with a tentative D call TRBD1 (5 bases). Per the germline V gene, CDR1 is MNHNS and CDR2 is SASEGT. The CDR3 contains 15 residues. V was trimmed by 2 bases and J by 5 bases, leaving 13 bases between them. The CDR3 region is CASSEQGGWDQPQHF. DNA for the CDR3: TGTGCCAGCAGTGAACAGGGCGGATGGGATCAGCCCCAGCATTTT.

V usage is TRBV4-1 and J usage is TRBJ1-6; D possibly corresponds to TRBD1 (6 bases). The germline gives CDR1 MGHRA, CDR2 YSYEKL. V was shortened by 4 bases and J by 7 bases, with 14 bases between the two germline ends. The CDR3 length is 15 residues. CDR3 protein: CASSPGQFVNSPLHF. CDR3 nucleotides: TGCGCCAGCAGCCCGGGACAATTCGTAAATTCACCCCTCCACTTT.

CDR3 sequence: CASSGFIHTEAFF. The CDR3 DNA sequence: TGTGCCAGCAGCGGATTCATACACACTGAAGCTTTCTTT. V gene TRBV9 combines with J gene TRBJ1-1, with D hard to call. Between the trimmed V and J ends, which lost 3 bases and 3 bases, there was a span of 9 bases. Germline assignment: CDR1 SGDLS and CDR2 YYNGEE. The CDR3 extends over 13 amino acids.

This clone has just a few counts. The chain is built from TRBV4-3 and TRBJ2-3; D is uncertain. V was cut by 0 bases and J by 2 bases, with 9 bases left in between. CDR1 is LGHNA and CDR2 is YSLEER in the germline V gene. The CDR3 contains 15 residues. CDR3 sequence (DNA): TGCGCCAGCAGCCAAGAACTGCTACCCACAGATACGCAGTATTTT. It is translated as CASSQELLPTDTQYF.

Details on this clone: At one of its ends the junction is not consistent with the germline gene, which may arise from a read error. The gene calls are TRBV4-1 and TRBJ1-1, with D unresolved. This CDR3 contains 13 residues. CDR1 and CDR2 (germline): MGHRA, YSYEKL. The DNA for the CDR3 is TGCGCCAGCAGCCAAGATTGGAACAGTGAAGCTTTCTTT. Translated, it gives CASSQDWNSEAFF.

This clone showed up just a few times. The rearrangement links TRBV29-1 to TRBJ2-2; D tentatively fits TRBD1 or TRBD2 (6 bases each). The CDR3 consists of 15 residues. Germline values: CDR1 SQVTM, CDR2 ANQGSEA. Trimming took 7 bases from V and 4 from J, leaving 19 bases between them. Written as DNA, the CDR3 is TGCAGCGCCGACGGGGGCCGGGGTGGCACCGGGGAGCTGTTTTTT. It codes for CSADGGRGGTGELFF.

Only one count was recorded for this clone. CDR3 bases: TGTGCCAGCAGTCCAGCGGACGCTCGGACCCAGTACTTC. Translating gives CASSPADARTQYF. This sequence joins TRBV6-5 and TRBJ2-5, with D maybe TRBD2 (5 bases). CDR3 length equals 13 residues. Trimming removed 5 bases at V and 7 bases at J, with 14 bases between. The V gene's germline CDR1 is MNHEY and CDR2 SVGAGI.

The genes are TRBV19 and TRBJ2-1, with 7 bases aligning to TRBD1. V trimming: 7 bases; J trimming: 3 bases; junction bases outside the gene matches: 3. The CDR3 loop spans 13 amino acids. Germline V lookup: CDR1 LNHDA, CDR2 SQIVND (reference sequence). The CDR3 bases are TGTGCCAGTATCGGGACAGTCTACAATGAGCAGTTCTTC. It yields the protein CASIGTVYNEQFF.

In its sample, this clone was seen a few times. V usage is TRBV29-1 and J usage is TRBJ1-1; D is ambiguous. The CDR3 covers 10 residues. CDR1 is SQVTM, CDR2 ANQGSEA, per germline. The CDR3 coding sequence is TGCAGTTACACGAACACTGAAGCTTTCTTT. It is translated as CSYTNTEAFF.

The chain joins TRBV5-6 to TRBJ1-1; TRBD1 matches 7 bases. Germline CDR1 SGHDT, CDR2 YYEEEE. With 1 base clipped from V and 4 bases from J, the junction kept 4 bases outside the gene matches. This CDR3 contains 14 residues. The CDR3 spells CASSLRGRGTEAFF. DNA for the CDR3: TGTGCCAGCAGCTTGAGGGGGCGGGGCACTGAAGCTTTCTTT.

V usage is TRBV28 and J usage is TRBJ2-1; no firm D call. The V end lost 8 bases, the J end lost 0 bases, and 11 bases lay between the germline ends. Germline CDR1 reads MDHEN; CDR2 reads SYDVKM. The length of the CDR3 is 14 residues. CDR3 region: CASLTSSSYNEQFF. The CDR3 nucleotides are TGTGCCAGCTTGACCTCGAGCTCCTACAATGAGCAGTTCTTC. The full variable domain, in which reference TRBV28 and TRBJ2-1 provide the parts outside the CDR3, is DVKVTQSSRYLVKRTGEKVFLECVQDMDHENMFWYRQDPGLGLRLIYFSYDVKMKEKGDIPEGYSVSREKKERFSLILESASTNQTSMYLCASLTSSSYNEQFFGPGTRLTVL.

The chain combines TRBV13 with TRBJ2-7; possibly TRBD1 or TRBD2 for D (5 bases each). V dropped 5 bases and J dropped 6 bases, with 11 bases sitting between them. Germline CDR1 and CDR2: PRHDT and FYEKMQ (reference sequence). The CDR3 consists of 12 residues. The CDR3 loop reads CASSPGTVEQYF. CDR3 nucleotide sequence: TGTGCCAGCAGCCCGGGGACGGTCGAGCAGTACTTC.